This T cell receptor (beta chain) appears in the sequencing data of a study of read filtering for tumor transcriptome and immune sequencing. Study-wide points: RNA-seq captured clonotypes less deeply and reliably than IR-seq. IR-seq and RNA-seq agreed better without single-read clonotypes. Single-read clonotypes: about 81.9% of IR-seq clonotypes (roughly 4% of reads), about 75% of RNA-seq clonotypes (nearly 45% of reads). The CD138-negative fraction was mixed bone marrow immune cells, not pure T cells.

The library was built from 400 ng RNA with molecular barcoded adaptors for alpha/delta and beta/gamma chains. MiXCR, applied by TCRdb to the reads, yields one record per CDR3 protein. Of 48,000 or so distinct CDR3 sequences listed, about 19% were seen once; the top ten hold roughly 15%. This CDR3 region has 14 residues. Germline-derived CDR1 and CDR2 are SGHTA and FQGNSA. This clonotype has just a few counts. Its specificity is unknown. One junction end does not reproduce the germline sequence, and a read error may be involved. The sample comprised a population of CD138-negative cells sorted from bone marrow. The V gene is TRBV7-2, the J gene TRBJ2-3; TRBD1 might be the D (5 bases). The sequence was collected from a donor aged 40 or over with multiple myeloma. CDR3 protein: CPSSLARVRDTQYF. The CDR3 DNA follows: TGTCCCAGCAGCTTAGCCAGGGTGCGAGATACGCAGTATTTT.